A single sample is the source of the 2 T cell receptor beta chains below, sequenced in a study of T cells after yellow fever vaccination. MiXCR was run by TCRdb on the 5' RACE reads, yielding one entry per CDR3 protein. The repertoire holds hundreds of thousands of distinct CDR3 sequences, with roughly an eighth as singletons. The material was PBMCs, obtained on the day of the yellow fever booster vaccination. All receptors derive from a man aged 25 to 40 who received the YFV17D yellow fever vaccine.

The rearrangement joins TRBV18 to TRBJ2-1; 7 bases are a match to TRBD2. CDR3 length: 15 amino acids. V lost 2 bases and J lost 2; bases outside the gene matches: 3. The germline CDR1 and CDR2 sequences are KGHSH and LQKENI. The CDR3 here is CASSPGGGTYNEQFF. CDR3 nucleotides: TGTGCCAGCTCACCAGGCGGGGGAACCTACAATGAGCAGTTCTTC.

This clonotype has at least ten counts. The chain couples TRBV7-2 to TRBJ2-1; 11 positions agree with TRBD2. The germline V gene has CDR1 SGHTA and CDR2 FQGNSA. The CDR3 spans 15 residues. J gave up 3 bases and V 3 bases, and 1 base lay outside the gene matches. The CDR3 DNA follows: TGTGCCAGCAGCTTCGGGACTAGCGGCTACAATGAGCAGTTCTTC. This gives the protein CASSFGTSGYNEQFF.